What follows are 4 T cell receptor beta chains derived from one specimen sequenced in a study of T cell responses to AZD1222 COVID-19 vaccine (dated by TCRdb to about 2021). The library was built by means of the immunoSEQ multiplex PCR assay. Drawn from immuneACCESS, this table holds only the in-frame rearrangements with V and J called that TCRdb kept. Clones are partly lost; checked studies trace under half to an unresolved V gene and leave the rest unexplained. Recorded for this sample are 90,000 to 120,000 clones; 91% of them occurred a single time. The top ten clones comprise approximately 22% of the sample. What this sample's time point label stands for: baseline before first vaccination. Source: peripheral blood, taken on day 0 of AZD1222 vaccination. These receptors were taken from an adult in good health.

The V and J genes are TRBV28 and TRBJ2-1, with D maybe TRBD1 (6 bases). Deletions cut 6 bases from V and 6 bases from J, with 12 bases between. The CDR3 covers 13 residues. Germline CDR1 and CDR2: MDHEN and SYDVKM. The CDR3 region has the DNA TGTGCCAGCAGCCTCGGACAGCCCAATGAGCAGTTCTTC. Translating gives CASSLGQPNEQFF. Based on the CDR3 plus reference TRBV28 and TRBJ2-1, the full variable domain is DVKVTQSSRYLVKRTGEKVFLECVQDMDHENMFWYRQDPGLGLRLIYFSYDVKMKEKGDIPEGYSVSREKKERFSLILESASTNQTSMYLCASSLGQPNEQFFGPGTRLTVL.

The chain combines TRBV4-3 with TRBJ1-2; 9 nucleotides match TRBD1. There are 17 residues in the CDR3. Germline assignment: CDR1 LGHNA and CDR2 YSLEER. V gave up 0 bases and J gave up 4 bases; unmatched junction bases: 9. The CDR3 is CASSQDLTGQGAYGYTF. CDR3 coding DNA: TGCGCCAGCAGCCAAGATCTGACGGGACAGGGAGCCTATGGCTACACCTTC.

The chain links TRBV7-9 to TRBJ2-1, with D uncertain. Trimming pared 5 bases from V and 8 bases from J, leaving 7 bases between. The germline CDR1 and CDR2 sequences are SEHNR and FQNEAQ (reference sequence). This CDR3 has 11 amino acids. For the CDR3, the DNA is TGTGCCAGCAGCCGTGAATATGAGCAGTTCTTC. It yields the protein CASSREYEQFF.

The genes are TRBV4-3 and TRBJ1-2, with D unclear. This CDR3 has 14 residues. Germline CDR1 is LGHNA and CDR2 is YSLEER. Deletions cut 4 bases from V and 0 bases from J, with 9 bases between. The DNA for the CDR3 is TGCGCCAGCAGCCTAACTAACTCTAACTATGGCTACACCTTC. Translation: CASSLTNSNYGYTF.